The 2 T cell receptor beta chains in this list originate from one sample, sequenced in a study of shared clonotypes between healthy human individuals (TCRdb year 2020). For the CD8 naive samples, CD45RO-negative cells were positively selected for CCR7, yielding a CD45RA+CCR7+ population from which TemRA cells were excluded. The library relied on the immunoSEQ multiplex PCR assay. This immuneACCESS table, as held by TCRdb, lists in-frame sequences with V and J called but not all clones. Of the missing ones, under half trace to an unresolved V gene in checked studies; the others have no known cause. This sample has more than 600,000 clones in its table, and about 91% of those were observed once. 24% of the sample lies in the top ten. The sequencing sample was made of naive CD8+ T cells sorted from blood. The sample's cell subset or site, from its label and the paper: CD45RA+CCR7+. All receptors derive from a man between 25 and 39 years old in good health.

V is TRBV27 and J is TRBJ2-1, with 8 bases identical to TRBD2. The CDR3 loop spans 14 amino acids. Germline values: CDR1 MNHEY, CDR2 SMNVEV (reference sequence). The ends lost 10 bases at V and 4 bases at J; junction bases unmatched: 9. CDR3 DNA sequence: TGTGCCACGAGCGGGAGCCAGGGATACAATGAGCAGTTCTTC. It is translated as CATSGSQGYNEQFF.

V is TRBV2 and J is TRBJ2-7, with a possible D match to TRBD1 (5 bases). The V and J ends lost 6 bases and 3 bases respectively, with 9 bases between them. The CDR3 runs 12 residues. Germline V gene lookup returns CDR1 SNHLY and CDR2 FYNNEI. Here the CDR3 DNA reads TGTGCCAGCAGGGGGCCAAACTACGAGCAGTACTTC. It is translated as CASRGPNYEQYF.